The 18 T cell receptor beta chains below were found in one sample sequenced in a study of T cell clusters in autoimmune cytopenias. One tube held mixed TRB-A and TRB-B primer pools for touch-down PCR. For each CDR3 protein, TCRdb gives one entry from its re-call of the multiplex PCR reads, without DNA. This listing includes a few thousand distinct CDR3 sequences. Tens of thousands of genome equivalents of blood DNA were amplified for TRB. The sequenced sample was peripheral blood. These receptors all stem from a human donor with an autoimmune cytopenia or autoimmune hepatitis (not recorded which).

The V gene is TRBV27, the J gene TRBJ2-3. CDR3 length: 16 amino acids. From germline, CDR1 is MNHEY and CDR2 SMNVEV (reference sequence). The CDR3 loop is CASSLEGESSTDTQYF.

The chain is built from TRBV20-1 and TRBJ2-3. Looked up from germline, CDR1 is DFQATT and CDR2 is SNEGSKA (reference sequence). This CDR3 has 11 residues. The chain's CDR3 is CSAQRTDTQYF.

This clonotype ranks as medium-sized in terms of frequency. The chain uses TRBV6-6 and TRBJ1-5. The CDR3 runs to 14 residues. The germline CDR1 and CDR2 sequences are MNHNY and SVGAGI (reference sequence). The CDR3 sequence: CASSYVAGNQPQHF.

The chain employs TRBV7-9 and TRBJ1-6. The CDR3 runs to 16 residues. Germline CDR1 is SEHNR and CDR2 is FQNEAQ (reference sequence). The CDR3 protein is CASSSRRSSYNSPLHF.

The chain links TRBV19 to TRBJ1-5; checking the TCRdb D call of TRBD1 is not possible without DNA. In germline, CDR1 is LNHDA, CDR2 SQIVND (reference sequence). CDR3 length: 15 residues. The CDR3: CASQSPLTGQEPQHF. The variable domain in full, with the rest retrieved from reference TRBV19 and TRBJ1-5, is DGGITQSPKYLFRKEGQNVTLSCEQNLNHDAMYWYRQDPGQGLRLIYYSQIVNDFQKGDIAEGYSVSREKKESFPLTVTSAQKNPTAFYLCASQSPLTGQEPQHFGDGTRLSIL.

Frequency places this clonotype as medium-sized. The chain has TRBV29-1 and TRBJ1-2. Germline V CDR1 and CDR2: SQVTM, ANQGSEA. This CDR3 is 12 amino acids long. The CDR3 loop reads CSGGEGSYGYTF.

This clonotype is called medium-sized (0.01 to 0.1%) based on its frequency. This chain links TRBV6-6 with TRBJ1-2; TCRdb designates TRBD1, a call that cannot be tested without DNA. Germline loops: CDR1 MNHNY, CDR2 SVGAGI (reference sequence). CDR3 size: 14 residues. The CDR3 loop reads CASSYPGQVYGYTF.

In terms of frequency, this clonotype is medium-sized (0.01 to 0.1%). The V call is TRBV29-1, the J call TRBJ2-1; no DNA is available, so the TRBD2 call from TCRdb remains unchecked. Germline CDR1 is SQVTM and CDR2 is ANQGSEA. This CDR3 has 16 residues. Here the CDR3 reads CSVERRGSGTYNEQFF.

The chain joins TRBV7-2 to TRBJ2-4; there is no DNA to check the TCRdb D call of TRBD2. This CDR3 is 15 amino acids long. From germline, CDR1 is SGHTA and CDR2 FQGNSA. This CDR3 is CASTQGGGTPNIQYF.

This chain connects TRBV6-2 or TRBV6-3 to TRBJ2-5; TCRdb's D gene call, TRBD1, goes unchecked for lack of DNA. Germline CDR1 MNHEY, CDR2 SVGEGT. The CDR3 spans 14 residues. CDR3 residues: CAIGRQGSKETQYF.

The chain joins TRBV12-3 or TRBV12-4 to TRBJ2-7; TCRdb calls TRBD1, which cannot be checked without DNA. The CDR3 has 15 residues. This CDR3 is CASSPDSSVTYEQYF.

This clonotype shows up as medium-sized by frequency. The CDR3 sequence is CASSFQGTPANTGELFF. The rearrangement uses TRBV27 and TRBJ2-2; TCRdb picks TRBD2, but there is no DNA to check that call. CDR3 length: 17 amino acids. From germline, CDR1 is MNHEY and CDR2 SMNVEV (reference sequence).

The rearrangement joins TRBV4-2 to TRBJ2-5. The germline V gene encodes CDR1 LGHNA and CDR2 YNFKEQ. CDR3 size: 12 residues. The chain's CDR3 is CASSRVGETQYF.

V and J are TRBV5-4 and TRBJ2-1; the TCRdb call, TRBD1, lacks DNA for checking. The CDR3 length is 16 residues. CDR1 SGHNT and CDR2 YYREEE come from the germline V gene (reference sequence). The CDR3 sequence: CASSGAGRIIYNEQFF.

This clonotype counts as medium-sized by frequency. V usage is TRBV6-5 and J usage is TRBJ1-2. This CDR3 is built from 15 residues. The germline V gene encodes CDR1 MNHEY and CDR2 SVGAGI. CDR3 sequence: CASRPGRGANYGYTF.

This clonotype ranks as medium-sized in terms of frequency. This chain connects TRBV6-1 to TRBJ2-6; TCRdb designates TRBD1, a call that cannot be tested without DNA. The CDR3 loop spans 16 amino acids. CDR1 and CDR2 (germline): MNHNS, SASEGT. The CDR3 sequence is CASSGTGGSGANVLTF.

The CDR3 reads CASSFGDSSSYNSPLHF. V and J are TRBV6-6 and TRBJ1-6; TCRdb's assignment of TRBD1 cannot be checked, as there is no DNA. Germline CDR1 reads MNHNY; CDR2 reads SVGAGI (reference sequence). The CDR3 sequence is 17 residues long.

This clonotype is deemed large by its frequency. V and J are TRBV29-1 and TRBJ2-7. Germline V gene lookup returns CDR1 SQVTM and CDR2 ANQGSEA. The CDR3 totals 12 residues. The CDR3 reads CSVQENTIEQYF.